A selection of T cell receptor beta chains follows, all from one sample in a study of cytomegalovirus exposure and HLA in healthy donors. Profiled with immunoSEQ multiplex PCR; TCRdb holds only in-frame clones, not every one. The sample holds roughly 160,000 clones, about 76% seen once. Sequencing was done on a sample of PBMCs. The receptors come from a woman aged 18 to 35 in good health and CMV-seropositive. The CDR3 runs from the conserved cysteine through the conserved F or W. Each record gives: clone size, V gene, D gene, J gene, CDR3 protein, CDR3 DNA. D genes are given only for firm matches. Clone size is shown for a subset of rows, as once, few, many or a class of expanded clone.

-	TRBV27	-	TRBJ2-7	CASSFRDTYEQYF	TGTGCCAGCAGTTTCCGGGACACGTACGAGCAGTACTTC
-	TRBV6-5	TRBD1	TRBJ2-7	CASRQPGQGASEQYF	TGTGCCAGCAGACAACCGGGACAGGGGGCTTCCGAGCAGTACTTC
-	TRBV7-3	TRBD1	TRBJ1-1	CASSSTGANTEAFF	TGTGCCAGCAGTTCAACAGGGGCGAACACTGAAGCTTTCTTT
-	TRBV2	-	TRBJ1-5	CASSESYSNQPQHF	TGTGCCAGCAGTGAAAGCTATAGCAATCAGCCCCAGCATTTT
-	TRBV15	TRBD2	TRBJ2-1	CATSRDQILAGGNEQFF	TGTGCCACCAGCAGAGATCAGATACTAGCGGGAGGCAATGAGCAGTTCTTC
-	TRBV29-1	TRBD1	TRBJ1-1	CSADRGVSGEAFF	TGCAGCGCTGACAGGGGAGTTTCGGGGGAAGCTTTCTTT
-	TRBV5-6	-	TRBJ2-5	CASSLATSRDSQETQYF	TGTGCCAGCAGCTTGGCCACCAGCAGGGATTCCCAAGAGACCCAGTACTTC
-	TRBV7-9	TRBD1	TRBJ1-4	CASSPTGSEKLFF	TGTGCCAGCAGCCCGACAGGGAGTGAAAAACTGTTTTTT
-	TRBV18	TRBD2	TRBJ2-7	CASSRAQGATSGGNEQYF	TGTGCCAGCTCACGCGCCCAGGGGGCGACTAGCGGGGGTAACGAGCAGTACTTC
-	TRBV5-1	-	TRBJ2-2	CASIEREMGTGELFF	TGCGCCAGCATAGAGAGGGAAATGGGGACCGGGGAGCTGTTTTTT
-	TRBV19	TRBD1	TRBJ2-7	CASSIGAGTAIYEQYF	TGTGCCAGTAGTATTGGAGCCGGGACAGCAATATACGAGCAGTACTTC
-	TRBV11-2	TRBD2	TRBJ2-7	CASSQPAGRQRDYYEQYF	TGTGCCAGCAGCCAGCCAGCAGGTCGGCAGCGGGACTACTACGAGCAGTACTTC
few	TRBV5-4	TRBD2	TRBJ2-2	CASSLLGLAGTGTGELFF	TGTGCCAGCAGCTTGTTAGGACTAGCGGGGACAGGTACCGGGGAGCTGTTTTTT
-	TRBV7-2	-	TRBJ1-2	CASSLVAKTDGYTF	TGTGCCAGCAGCTTAGTCGCAAAAACTGATGGCTACACCTTC
-	TRBV7-8	TRBD1	TRBJ2-2	CASSYRDRGSTGELFF	TGTGCCAGCAGTTACAGAGACAGGGGTAGCACCGGGGAGCTGTTTTTT
once	TRBV4-2	-	TRBJ2-5	CASSQGEGGLGQETQYF	TGTGCCAGCAGCCAAGGGGAGGGGGGGCTTGGCCAAGAGACCCAGTACTTC
-	TRBV9	TRBD1	TRBJ1-5	CASSVAPLSGQGKNSNQPQHF	TGTGCCAGCAGCGTAGCCCCCTTATCGGGACAGGGGAAGAATAGCAATCAGCCCCAGCATTTT
-	TRBV9	-	TRBJ1-4	CASSVGGLATNEKLFF	TGTGCCAGCAGCGTAGGGGGGCTTGCAACTAATGAAAAACTGTTTTTT
-	TRBV5-1	TRBD1	TRBJ2-5	CASSWNPGQVQETQYF	TGCGCCAGCAGCTGGAACCCGGGACAGGTTCAAGAGACCCAGTACTTC
-	TRBV7-3	TRBD1	TRBJ2-2	CASSLVRGTGAGELFF	TGTGCCAGCAGCTTAGTCCGGGGGACAGGGGCCGGGGAGCTGTTTTTT
-	TRBV9	-	TRBJ1-3	CASGGRSRYF	TGTGCCAGCGGGGGCCGAAGTAGGTATTTT
-	TRBV4-1	-	TRBJ1-2	CASSQLRSYGYTF	TGCGCCAGCAGCCAACTTCGGTCGTATGGCTACACCTTC
few	TRBV7-9	-	TRBJ2-3	CASSSGGLTDTQYF	TGTGCCAGCAGCTCCGGCGGGCTGACAGATACGCAGTATTTT
-	TRBV11-2	-	TRBJ2-5	CASSLEQGETQYF	TGTGCCAGCAGCTTAGAACAGGGAGAGACCCAGTACTTC
-	TRBV5-1	-	TRBJ1-6	CASSLEPIRQDSPLHF	TGCGCCAGCAGCCTCGAACCAATACGGCAGGATTCACCCCTCCACTTT
-	TRBV5-1	-	TRBJ2-7	CASSLTGATYEQYF	TGCGCCAGCAGCTTAACAGGCGCCACCTACGAGCAGTACTTC
-	TRBV10-3	TRBD1	TRBJ1-1	CAISGRSGGNTEAFF	TGTGCCATCAGTGGGCGGTCAGGGGGGAACACTGAAGCTTTCTTT
few	TRBV6-4	TRBD1	TRBJ1-6	CASSDSTGGNSPLHF	TGTGCCAGCAGTGACTCGACAGGGGGTAATTCACCCCTCCACTTT
-	TRBV5-6	TRBD1	TRBJ1-2	CASSWDREDGRYTF	TGTGCCAGCAGCTGGGACAGGGAAGATGGACGCTACACCTTC
-	TRBV7-6	-	TRBJ2-5	CASSLGRQVPGDAQYF	TGTGCCAGCAGCTTAGGGAGACAGGTCCCAGGTGATGCCCAGTACTTC
-	TRBV7-2	-	TRBJ2-7	CASSFGQSYEQYF	TGTGCCAGCAGCTTCGGACAATCCTACGAGCAGTACTTC
-	TRBV7-2	-	TRBJ2-7	CASSLVHSRGTYEQYF	TGTGCCAGCAGCTTAGTTCATAGCAGGGGTACCTACGAGCAGTACTTC
-	TRBV14	-	TRBJ2-5	CASSQEAGQETQYF	TGTGCCAGCAGCCAAGAAGCAGGACAAGAGACCCAGTACTTC
-	TRBV30	TRBD1	TRBJ1-6	CAWSQTGISPLHF	TGTGCCTGGAGCCAGACAGGGATTTCACCCCTCCACTTT
-	TRBV18	TRBD1	TRBJ1-3	CASSPTGGSSENTIYF	TGTGCCAGCTCACCGACAGGGGGTTCTTCTGAAAACACCATATATTTT
few	TRBV6-4	-	TRBJ2-1	CASSDSRELGEQFF	TGTGCCAGCAGTGACTCTAGGGAGTTGGGCGAGCAGTTCTTC
few	TRBV7-8	TRBD1	TRBJ1-5	CASSEQGSQPQHF	TGTGCCAGCAGCGAACAGGGGTCGCAGCCCCAGCATTTT
-	TRBV20-1	-	TRBJ1-1	CSGIIGTEAFF	TGCAGTGGGATTATCGGGACTGAAGCTTTCTTT
few	TRBV6-5	-	TRBJ1-5	CASSYSSDSNQPQHF	TGTGCCAGCAGTTACTCATCAGATAGCAATCAGCCCCAGCATTTT
-	TRBV28	-	TRBJ1-2	CASSAGTRTSGYTF	TGTGCCAGCAGTGCCGGGACAAGAACTAGTGGCTACACCTTC
-	TRBV9	-	TRBJ1-3	CASSPQVGLTGNTIYF	TGTGCCAGCAGCCCCCAGGTCGGATTAACTGGAAACACCATATATTTT
-	TRBV15	-	TRBJ1-2	CATSRDRGGGYGYTF	TGTGCCACCAGCAGAGATCGGGGGGGAGGCTATGGCTACACCTTC
few	TRBV27	TRBD1	TRBJ2-7	CASSLWGTGGVEEQYF	TGTGCCAGCAGTTTATGGGGGACAGGGGGCGTAGAAGAGCAGTACTTC
-	TRBV29-1	-	TRBJ2-1	CSVEDMADSYNEQFF	TGCAGCGTTGAAGATATGGCAGACTCCTACAATGAGCAGTTCTTC
-	TRBV6-4	TRBD2	TRBJ2-1	CASSRTSGGADEQFF	TGTGCCAGCAGCCGGACTAGCGGGGGGGCGGATGAGCAGTTCTTC
few	TRBV10-2	TRBD1	TRBJ2-1	CASSEGTGAYNEQFF	TGCGCCAGCAGTGAGGGGACAGGGGCCTACAATGAGCAGTTCTTC
once	TRBV5-6	TRBD2	TRBJ2-7	CASSLGGGESYEQYF	TGTGCCAGCAGCTTGGGGGGGGGAGAGTCCTACGAGCAGTACTTC
-	TRBV18	-	TRBJ1-1	CASSPAGSNTEAFF	TGTGCCAGCTCACCCGCGGGGAGTAACACTGAAGCTTTCTTT
-	TRBV7-2	TRBD2	TRBJ2-1	CASSLTPSGGPYNEQFF	TGTGCCAGCAGCCTTACCCCTAGCGGGGGCCCCTACAATGAGCAGTTCTTC
few	TRBV6-4	-	TRBJ2-1	CASSDSGLSYNEQFF	TGTGCCAGCAGTGACTCGGGACTTTCCTACAATGAGCAGTTCTTC
-	TRBV19	-	TRBJ2-5	CASSTAPGHNQETQYF	TGTGCCAGTAGTACGGCCCCGGGACACAACCAAGAGACCCAGTACTTC
-	TRBV5-6	TRBD2	TRBJ2-1	CASSGTSGGARSYNEQFF	TGTGCCAGCAGCGGGACTAGCGGGGGGGCCAGGTCCTACAATGAGCAGTTCTTC
-	TRBV9	-	TRBJ2-2	CASSGTPGVGELFF	TGTGCCAGCAGCGGTACCCCGGGGGTAGGGGAGCTGTTTTTT
-	TRBV6-5	-	TRBJ1-4	CASSYSATNEKLFF	TGTGCCAGCAGTTACTCCGCAACTAATGAAAAACTGTTTTTT
few	TRBV6-5	TRBD2	TRBJ2-7	CASSLSGVGNEQYF	TGTGCCAGCAGTCTTAGCGGGGTGGGCAACGAGCAGTACTTC